These 25 T cell receptor beta chains were all obtained from the same sample, sequenced in a study of blood T cell repertoires in COVID-19. Data came from immunoSEQ multiplex PCR; TCRdb stores just in-frame clones and leaves some out. The sample shows 400,000 to 450,000 clones, around 90% of them seen only once. The sequenced sample consisted of PBMCs or T cells enriched from blood (not recorded which). The receptors were sampled from a man between 18 and 29 years old who had recovered from COVID-19.

This clone showed up just once. This chain uses TRBV11-2 with TRBJ2-7, with D unresolved. V was pared by 5 bases and J by 0 bases, with 14 bases between. CDR1 is SGHAT and CDR2 is FQNNGV in the germline V gene. The CDR3 sequence is 15 residues long. The chain's CDR3 is CASSATHISSYEQYF. The CDR3 coding sequence is TGTGCCAGCAGCGCGACACATATTAGCTCCTACGAGCAGTACTTC.

The chain links TRBV5-1 to TRBJ2-2, with a tentative D call TRBD1 (6 bases). Germline CDR1 and CDR2: SGHRS and YFSETQ. V dropped 5 bases and J dropped 6 bases, with 8 bases sitting between them. The CDR3 covers 12 residues. The CDR3 DNA follows: TGCGCCAGCAGAGGGGGACCCGGGGAGCTGTTTTTT. It translates to CASRGGPGELFF.

The chain uses TRBV28 and TRBJ1-5; no definite D call. CDR1 is MDHEN and CDR2 is SYDVKM in the germline V gene. CDR3 length: 11 amino acids. Trimming took off 7 bases at V and 11 bases at J, with 12 bases between the two ends. CDR3 loop: CASTLHGSQHF. In DNA, the CDR3 is TGTGCCAGCACTCTCCACGGGTCCCAGCATTTT.

This clone was observed a single time. J is TRBJ1-2 and V is TRBV3-1 (or the pseudogene TRBV3-2); D is undetermined. With 6 bases removed from V and 14 bases from J, the gap between germline ends came to 19 bases. The germline CDR1 and CDR2 sequences are LGHDT and YNNKEL (reference sequence). The CDR3 has 12 residues. CDR3 DNA: TGTGCCAGCAGTCGAGGGCAAGACGTTGAGACCTTC. Amino acid sequence: CASSRGQDVETF.

CDR3 protein: CASTSLPGSGNTIYF. The DNA of the CDR3 is TGTGCCAGCACATCCCTCCCCGGCTCTGGAAACACCATATATTTT. V usage is TRBV6-5 and J usage is TRBJ1-3, with unresolved D. From germline, CDR1 is MNHEY and CDR2 SVGAGI. The V and J ends lost 7 bases and 0 bases respectively, with 13 bases between them. This CDR3 has 15 residues.

This chain links TRBV6-5 with TRBJ1-2; 10 bases align to TRBD1. The CDR3 is 12 residues long. The germline V gene has CDR1 MNHEY and CDR2 SVGAGI. V was pared by 8 bases and J by 6 bases, with 3 bases of the junction left unmatched. The DNA for the CDR3 is TGTGCCAGCCTTGGGACAGGGGATGGCTACACCTTC. Protein sequence: CASLGTGDGYTF.

The chain links TRBV29-1 to TRBJ1-1; D gene uncertain. Trimming removed 7 bases at V and 0 bases at J, with 9 bases between. Germline CDR1 is SQVTM and CDR2 is ANQGSEA. The CDR3 contains 12 residues. Here the CDR3 reads CSAEPMNTEAFF. DNA for the CDR3: TGCAGCGCGGAACCTATGAACACTGAAGCTTTCTTT.

The chain carries TRBV27 and TRBJ2-2, with D possibly TRBD2 on 6 matching bases. The CDR3 runs 14 residues. V lost 6 bases and J lost 4, with 12 bases in between. Germline loops: CDR1 MNHEY, CDR2 SMNVEV (reference sequence). The CDR3 loop reads CASRTRGTTGELFF. The CDR3, as DNA: TGTGCCAGCAGAACACGGGGGACCACCGGGGAGCTGTTTTTT.

This clone showed up just once. The chain joins TRBV19 to TRBJ1-1, with 7 bases lining up with TRBD1. Germline CDR1 reads LNHDA; CDR2 reads SQIVND (reference sequence). V trimming: 4 bases; J trimming: 0 bases; junction bases outside the gene matches: 8. The CDR3 runs to 16 residues. The CDR3 region is CASSKGRGSLNTEAFF. CDR3 DNA sequence: TGTGCCAGTAGTAAGGGCAGGGGGAGCTTGAACACTGAAGCTTTCTTT.

This clone was seen a single time. The V gene is TRBV29-1, the J gene TRBJ1-2, with 7 bases aligning to TRBD1. V gave up 3 bases and J gave up 4 bases; unmatched junction bases: 5. CDR1 and CDR2 (germline): SQVTM, ANQGSEA. The CDR3 has 13 residues. CDR3 in DNA: TGCAGCGTTGAGGGCAGGGGGAGCTATGGCTACACCTTC. It is translated as CSVEGRGSYGYTF.

The rearrangement links TRBV19 to TRBJ2-2; TRBD1 matches at 9 bases. Germline CDR1 LNHDA, CDR2 SQIVND (reference sequence). The CDR3 runs 19 residues. V shed 1 base, J shed 1 base, and the junction held 10 bases outside the gene matches. Written as DNA, the CDR3 is TGTGCCAGTAGTATAGCCCCGCCGCCGGGACAGGGGAACACCGGGGAGCTGTTTTTT. Its protein is CASSIAPPPGQGNTGELFF.

The genes are TRBV7-8 and TRBJ1-1; D is unresolved. Germline V CDR1 and CDR2: SGHVS, FQNEAQ. The CDR3 spans 15 residues. V was trimmed by 2 bases and J by 2 bases, leaving 12 bases between them. The CDR3 DNA reads as TGTGCCAGCAGCTTACGGGGAGGATTCAACACTGAAGCTTTCTTT. The encoded protein is CASSLRGGFNTEAFF.

The chain has TRBV5-6 and TRBJ1-3, with D perhaps TRBD1 (6 bases). This CDR3 comprises 16 residues. Trimming removed 4 bases from V and 0 bases from J, with 14 bases in between. Germline loops: CDR1 SGHDT, CDR2 YYEEEE. The CDR3 sequence is CASSRTTGSSGNTIYF. CDR3 coding DNA: TGTGCCAGCAGCCGTACCACAGGGAGCTCTGGAAACACCATATATTTT.

The V and J genes are TRBV28 and TRBJ2-7; 7 bases agree with TRBD2. CDR3 length: 14 amino acids. Trimming at V came to 2 bases and at J to 3 bases, leaving 4 bases not matched to a gene. CDR1 and CDR2 (germline): MDHEN, SYDVKM. The CDR3 sequence is CASSLAGVNYEQYF. The CDR3 bases are TGTGCCAGCAGTTTAGCGGGGGTTAACTACGAGCAGTACTTC.

This clone was seen once. This sequence joins TRBV27 and TRBJ2-1, with 14 bases fitting TRBD2. There are 17 residues in the CDR3. J was trimmed by 8 bases and V by 1 base; bases with no gene match: 7. Germline V lookup: CDR1 MNHEY, CDR2 SMNVEV (reference sequence). CDR3 protein: CASSLWVGTSGSDEQFF. For the CDR3, the DNA is TGTGCCAGCAGTTTATGGGTAGGGACTAGCGGGAGTGATGAGCAGTTCTTC.

The V call is TRBV25-1, the J call TRBJ1-4; 10 positions match TRBD1. This CDR3 is 15 amino acids long. The V gene end was trimmed by 4 bases and the J gene end by 8 bases; junction bases not matched to a gene: 7. Germline CDR1 is MGHDK and CDR2 is SYGVNS. The CDR3 region has the DNA TGTGCCAGCAGTGCTACGACAGGGGGCGGCGAAAAACTGTTTTTT. It encodes CASSATTGGGEKLFF. The full variable domain, completed using reference TRBV25-1 and TRBJ1-4, is EADIYQTPRYLVIGTGKKITLECSQTMGHDKMYWYQQDPGMELHLIHYSYGVNSTEKGDLSSESTVSRIRTEHFPLTLESARPSHTSQYLCASSATTGGGEKLFFGSGTQLSVL.

This chain links TRBV19 with TRBJ2-1; tentatively, D is TRBD2 (5 bases). V was shortened by 6 bases and J by 5 bases, with 23 bases between the two germline ends. The CDR3 consists of 17 residues. Germline-derived CDR1 and CDR2 are LNHDA and SQIVND (reference sequence). CDR3 nucleotide sequence: TGTGCCAGTAGCCGGGGATTCGCACAAACCGAAAACAATGAGCAGTTCTTC. This codes for CASSRGFAQTENNEQFF.

V usage is TRBV5-6 and J usage is TRBJ1-2, with TRBD1 matching over 8 bases. The V and J ends lost 7 bases and 7 bases, in that order; junction bases with no gene match: 9. CDR3 size: 13 residues. Germline CDR1 SGHDT, CDR2 YYEEEE. The CDR3 DNA reads TGTGCCAGCCGCGCAGGGGGCAACGCTGGCTACACCTTC. It encodes CASRAGGNAGYTF.

V and J are TRBV27 and TRBJ1-1; D is unclear. Germline CDR1 is MNHEY and CDR2 is SMNVEV (reference sequence). With 5 bases removed from V and 1 base from J, the gap between germline ends came to 8 bases. This CDR3 contains 13 residues. The CDR3 region has the DNA TGTGCCAGCAGTACCACTCCGAACACTGAAGCTTTCTTT. Translated: CASSTTPNTEAFF.

The chain recombines TRBV9 with TRBJ1-6, with 7 bases matching TRBD1. V gave up 5 bases and J gave up 10 bases; unmatched junction bases: 9. Germline lookup yields CDR1 SGDLS and CDR2 YYNGEE. The length of the CDR3 is 14 residues. CDR3 in DNA: TGTGCCAGCAGTATGGAAACAGGGGTATCACCCCTCCACTTT. This codes for CASSMETGVSPLHF.

The rearrangement links TRBV25-1 to TRBJ2-3; D not certain. V lost 8 bases to trimming and J lost 2 bases, with 5 bases between them. Germline V gives CDR1 MGHDK, CDR2 SYGVNS. The CDR3 has 11 residues. The CDR3 reads CASGNTDTQYF. The CDR3, as DNA: TGTGCCAGCGGCAACACAGATACGCAGTATTTT. Variable domain in full (rest from reference TRBV25-1 and TRBJ2-3): EADIYQTPRYLVIGTGKKITLECSQTMGHDKMYWYQQDPGMELHLIHYSYGVNSTEKGDLSSESTVSRIRTEHFPLTLESARPSHTSQYLCASGNTDTQYFGPGTRLTVL.

The sample holds a few counts of this clone. The CDR3 sequence: CASNTGGSTNGYTF. CDR3 coding DNA: TGTGCCAGCAACACAGGGGGGAGTACTAATGGCTACACCTTC. V usage is TRBV3-1 (or the pseudogene TRBV3-2) and J usage is TRBJ1-2, with 8 bases that match TRBD1. The CDR3 contains 14 residues. V gave up 7 bases and J gave up 6 bases; unmatched junction bases: 10. Germline values: CDR1 LGHDT, CDR2 YNNKEL (reference sequence).

The chain employs TRBV19 and TRBJ1-1; TRBD1 is a possible D gene (6 bases). Between the trimmed V and J ends, which lost 4 bases and 3 bases, there was a span of 18 bases. Germline-derived CDR1 and CDR2 are LNHDA and SQIVND (reference sequence). The CDR3 is made up of 16 amino acids. Written as DNA, the CDR3 is TGTGCCAGTAGTACCCAGTTACGAACAGGGTACACTGAAGCTTTCTTT. It specifies CASSTQLRTGYTEAFF.

Notes on this clone: The same CDR3 can be traced to other DNA sequences in this sample. V and J are TRBV30 and TRBJ2-3; TRBD2 aligns across 7 bases. The CDR3 is 14 amino acids. J gave up 1 base and V 0 bases, and 1 base lay outside the gene matches. The germline gives CDR1 GTSNPN, CDR2 SVGIG (reference sequence). CDR3 DNA sequence: TGTGCCTGGAGTGTAAGCGGGGGCACAGATACGCAGTATTTT. Translation gives CAWSVSGGTDTQYF.

V is TRBV5-4 and J is TRBJ2-7, with TRBD1 matching 10 bases. This CDR3 region has 18 residues. The germline V gene encodes CDR1 SGHNT and CDR2 YYREEE (reference sequence). V was pared by 3 bases and J by 5 bases, with 17 bases of the junction left unmatched. CDR3 sequence reads: CASSSNRDRGKSGDEQYF. CDR3 DNA: TGTGCCAGCAGCTCGAACCGGGACAGGGGTAAGAGCGGAGACGAGCAGTACTTC. The whole variable domain, filled in from reference TRBV5-4 and TRBJ2-7, reads ETGVTQSPTHLIKTRGQQVTLRCSSQSGHNTVSWYQQALGQGPQFIFQYYREEENGRGNFPPRFSGLQFPNYSSELNVNALELDDSALYLCASSSNRDRGKSGDEQYFGPGTRLTVT.